One and the same sample provided the 7 T cell receptor beta chains below, sequenced in a study of OX40 agonist ivuxolimab in advanced cancers. Assay used: immunoSEQ multiplex PCR; TCRdb lists only in-frame clones, some missing. The sample records 30,000 to 40,000 clones, approximately 79% being singletons. Sequences were derived from CD4+ or CD8+ T cells sorted from blood, sampled in a trial of the OX40 agonist ivuxolimab. These TCRs come from an adult with an advanced solid tumor such as melanoma, head and neck, liver or kidney cancer.

This rearrangement joins TRBV15 to TRBJ2-5, with D perhaps assigned TRBD1 or TRBD2 (6 bases each). The CDR3 has 14 amino acids. Germline assignment: CDR1 LNHNV and CDR2 YYDKDF (reference sequence). V lost 1 base and J 3 bases, leaving 9 bases between the germline ends. CDR3: CATSRAGAKETQYF. The CDR3 nucleotides are TGTGCCACCAGCAGAGCGGGGGCAAAAGAGACCCAGTACTTC.

The J gene is TRBJ2-7, the V gene TRBV11-2; 8 bases line up with TRBD1. V dropped 4 bases and J dropped 6; count of bases not matched to a gene: 8. The CDR3 is 14 amino acids. CDR1 is SGHAT and CDR2 is FQNNGV in the germline V gene. This chain's CDR3 is CASSSARGQREQYF. CDR3 in DNA: TGTGCCAGCAGCTCCGCCAGGGGGCAGCGCGAGCAGTACTTC.

The chain joins TRBV30 to TRBJ1-3; D is undetermined. The CDR3 has 12 amino acids. The germline gives CDR1 GTSNPN, CDR2 SVGIG (reference sequence). Trimming removed 0 bases from V and 3 bases from J, with 3 bases in between. This CDR3 is CAWSVYGNTIYF. The DNA of the CDR3 is TGTGCCTGGAGTGTATATGGAAACACCATATATTTT.

The V and J genes are TRBV30 and TRBJ1-3; no clear D. V was cut by 1 base and J by 0 bases, with 10 bases left in between. The germline gives CDR1 GTSNPN, CDR2 SVGIG (reference sequence). This CDR3 has 15 residues. The CDR3, as DNA: TGTGCCTGGAGTGAAGGGCGCTCCTCTGGAAACACCATATATTTT. Residues: CAWSEGRSSGNTIYF.

This chain uses TRBV5-1 with TRBJ1-1, with D maybe TRBD1 (5 bases). Germline CDR1 is SGHRS and CDR2 is YFSETQ. V lost 2 bases and J 4 bases, leaving 15 bases between the germline ends. The CDR3 contains 15 residues. CDR3 in amino acids: CASSLYGTTGTEAFF. CDR3 nucleotides: TGCGCCAGCAGCTTATATGGGACTACGGGCACTGAAGCTTTCTTT.

This clone was seen only a few times. This chain uses TRBV30 with TRBJ1-1; D gene uncertain. This CDR3 comprises 14 residues. V lost 2 bases and J lost 1, with 11 bases in between. The germline V gene has CDR1 GTSNPN and CDR2 SVGIG (reference sequence). The CDR3 DNA reads TGTGCCTGGAGTTTGGGCATTCAGAACACTGAAGCTTTCTTT. Protein product: CAWSLGIQNTEAFF. Full variable domain (remainder filled in from reference TRBV30 and TRBJ1-1): SQTIHQWPATLVQPVGSPLSLECTVEGTSNPNLYWYRQAAGRGLQLLFYSVGIGQISSEVPQNLSASRPQDRQFILSSKKLLLSDSGFYLCAWSLGIQNTEAFFGQGTRLTVV.

The table lists this clone with a count of one. Its ends do not fully match the called genes, so a read error is possible. This chain joins TRBV5-8 and TRBJ2-1; D gene unclear. Germline CDR1 and CDR2: SGHTS and YDEGEE. There are 14 residues in the CDR3. CDR3 sequence: CARSLFRSLNEQFF. DNA of the CDR3: TGTGCCAGAAGCTTGTTTCGGTCGCTCAATGAGCAGTTCTTC.